This T cell receptor beta chain was sequenced during a study of T cells in Graves' hyperthyroidism and ophthalmopathy (dated by TCRdb to about 2019). In the study overall: Peripheral blood samples were taken at initial diagnosis, before any treatment was given. The paper reports TCR Vbeta CDR3 sequencing of some 140 peripheral blood samples: approximately 41 ophthalmopathy, fewer than 85 hyperthyroidism and approximately 17 progressor patients. To identify TCR V-J signatures that set the groups apart, the researchers used a discovery cohort of 100 patients, made up of 43 with Graves' ophthalmopathy and around 58 with stable Graves' hyperthyroidism. Following sampling, methimazole starting at 30 mg daily was given to hyperthyroidism patients, and high-dose intravenous methylprednisolone was given to ophthalmopathy patients. In roughly six Graves' hyperthyroidism patients, the study also compared T-cell repertoires from thyroid tissue with T-cell repertoires from blood. Prospective prediction of ophthalmopathy was tested in an independent validation cohort consisting of 18 to 20 hyperthyroidism patients and more than 15 patients who later progressed to ophthalmopathy. The roughly 90 discovery patients were divided at random into training and test sets in a 7:3 ratio. Study-level results and caveats: A 13 V-J signature model separated ophthalmopathy from stable hyperthyroidism, with 87.88% sensitivity and 81.08% specificity in cross-validation and 80%/75% in testing. No statistical method was used to set the sample size in advance, and investigators knew the group allocation. In validation, progression to ophthalmopathy was predicted by the model with approximately 67% sensitivity and around 76% specificity, a median of roughly 6.4 months before onset. Blood samples also contained most of the expanded thyroid clonotypes (frequency above 0.001), which suggests that blood repertoires may reflect thyroid immune responses.

This clonotype was recorded at least ten times. There is no known antigen for this receptor. No base-level quality is on record; no much larger clone is a single base apart. Hyperthyroidism patients were newly diagnosed, with disease duration under 2 months, and aged 18 to 65 years. Any patient with an uncontrolled infection, another autoimmune disease, pregnancy or lactation was excluded. Diagnoses relied on clinical symptoms, serum thyroxine and TRAb, thyroid ultrasound and orbital computed tomography. Blood from progressor patients was collected at the time of first diagnosis with hyperthyroidism, before any ophthalmopathy symptoms had appeared. PBMCs were isolated from 7.5 to 10 ml of fresh peripheral blood by Ficoll-Paque density gradient centrifugation. Progressor patients were initially diagnosed with Graves' hyperthyroidism and developed ophthalmopathy during follow-up. Total RNA was extracted with Trizol reagent, and quality was checked on an Agilent 2100 Bioanalyzer.

The TCR beta CDR3 regions were amplified from RNA transcripts. The TCR CDR3 was subjected to a first round of RT-PCR using the HTBI primer set and the Qiagen OneStep RT-PCR kit. The libraries were constructed in a second round of multiplex PCR and then size-selected and purified. Libraries were sequenced paired-end with 100 bp reads on an Illumina HiSeq2000. Regarding the original processing steps: SOAPnuke was used to process the raw data, removing reads that contained adapters or uncalled bases, had a mean Phred below 15, or lacked an exact match to the constant primer or identifier. COPE v1.2.5 was used to merge high-quality paired reads, and clonotypes were defined as unique nucleotide sequences. Clonotypes were aligned to IMGT TRBV, TRBD and TRBJ reference segments using MiTCR v1.1. Only V-J combinations with frequency above 0.0001, covering 99% to 99.2% of repertoires, were analysed. A TCS score was defined as the ratio of F50 (clonal expansion) to E x V (chaos), with BLOSUM62-based TCRdist applied between CDR3 peptides within each V-J. Welch's t-statistics and random forest reduced fewer than 600 V-J features to 10 to 15, which were used in a naive Bayes classifier (R e1071). TCRdb reworked the public reads: Q25 trimming with fastp, MiXCR clone assembly, productive beta chains retained. Identical CDR3 protein sequences are pooled into one entry, listed with their most common genes and DNA. The V and J calls and clone size are TCRdb's, not the authors'. The sample data list under 300,000 distinct CDR3 sequences, and about 25% of these were observed just once. About 25% of the sample comes from the top ten.

This clonotype was sampled from a man between 35 and 55 years old with Graves' hyperthyroidism that later progressed to Graves' ophthalmopathy. The sequenced sample consisted of blood.

CDR3 region: CASSQVLRYEQYF. At the DNA level, the sequence is TGCGCCAGCAGCCAAGTCTTACGGTACGAGCAGTACTTC. The chain couples TRBV4-1 to TRBJ2-7, with no confidently assigned D gene. Trimming takes 1 base from V and 4 bases from J, and the germline ends sit 8 bases apart. Per the germline V gene, MGHRA is the CDR1 and YSYEKL is the CDR2. Including the terminal cysteine and phenylalanine, the CDR3 comprises 13 residues. The kept DNA is CDR3 alone, 39 bases in frame from the first base.